This is a list of T cell receptor beta chains from one sample in a study of blood T cell repertoires in COVID-19. Some clones are missing from TCRdb's copy, which holds only in-frame ones; the method was immunoSEQ multiplex PCR. The sample carries some 320,000 clones, around 87% recorded once. The source material was peripheral blood. These receptors all stem from a woman aged 50 to 60 who had recovered from COVID-19. Both conserved end residues are part of each CDR3. A D gene is named only where the DNA matches it firmly. The size entry is marked missing in some rows and otherwise reads once, few, many or a size class.

-	-	TRBV5-8	TRBJ2-3	TGTGCCAGCAGCTTAGGGACTTTTGGACGTACAGATACGCAGTATTTT	CASSLGTFGRTDTQYF
-	-	TRBV7-9	TRBJ1-3	TGTGCCAGCAGCTTCGCCGTGCGCTCTGGAAACACCATATATTTT	CASSFAVRSGNTIYF
TRBD1	-	TRBV19	TRBJ1-3	TGTGCCAGTAGATTGACCGGGACAGGGTCTGGAAACACCATATATTTT	CASRLTGTGSGNTIYF
TRBD1	-	TRBV7-3	TRBJ2-7	TGTGCCAGCAGCTCGGGACAGGAGGCCGAGCAGTACTTC	CASSSGQEAEQYF
TRBD1	-	TRBV19	TRBJ2-5	TGTGCCAGTAGGGGCCCGGGACAGGGGGCTGAGACCCAGTACTTC	CASRGPGQGAETQYF
TRBD2	-	TRBV27	TRBJ2-3	TGTGCCAGCAGTCCGACTAGCGGCCAAAGGGGGGATACGCAGTATTTT	CASSPTSGQRGDTQYF
TRBD2	-	TRBV6-2/TRBV6-3	TRBJ2-2	TGTGCCAGCAGTTTTACCCTAGCGGGGAGAAACACCGGGGAGCTGTTTTTT	CASSFTLAGRNTGELFF
TRBD1	-	TRBV18	TRBJ2-3	TGTGCCAGCTCACTCCGGGACAGGTCAGGAGATACGCAGTATTTT	CASSLRDRSGDTQYF
-	-	TRBV6-5	TRBJ2-5	TGTGCCAGCAGTTCACAGGCCCCAGGATTACAAGAGACCCAGTACTTC	CASSSQAPGLQETQYF
-	once	TRBV19	TRBJ2-5	TGTGCCAGTAGCTCTCAGGGAGAGACCCAGTACTTC	CASSSQGETQYF
-	once	TRBV15	TRBJ2-1	TGTGCCACCAGCAGAGAACCAGCGAGCTCCTACAATGAGCAGTTCTTC	CATSREPASSYNEQFF
-	-	TRBV7-2	TRBJ1-2	TGTGCCAGCAGCTTAGCTGGCAGGATCTATGGCTACACCTTC	CASSLAGRIYGYTF
-	-	TRBV5-4	TRBJ2-3	TGTGCCAGCAGCTTGGGAGGGCTAGCCTCAGATACGCAGTATTTT	CASSLGGLASDTQYF
-	-	TRBV30	TRBJ1-2	TGTGCCTGGAGTTCTTTCCCTGGCGGCTACACCTTC	CAWSSFPGGYTF
TRBD1	once	TRBV11-2	TRBJ1-1	TGTGCCAGCAGCGACGGGACAGTTAACACTGAAGCTTTCTTT	CASSDGTVNTEAFF
-	once	TRBV7-2	TRBJ2-5	TGTGCCAGCAGCTTAGGGCGAGGAACTAGCTTCCAAGAGACCCAGTACTTC	CASSLGRGTSFQETQYF
TRBD1	-	TRBV7-2	TRBJ1-1	TGTGCCAGCAGCTTATGGGACAGGGTGAACACTGAAGCTTTCTTT	CASSLWDRVNTEAFF
-	once	TRBV5-1	TRBJ2-4	TGCGCCAGCAGCCCAACGGAGGCCCGGAGCATTCAGTACTTC	CASSPTEARSIQYF
TRBD2	-	TRBV28	TRBJ2-5	TGTGCCAGCAGGGGACAGGTACTAGCGGGAGGAGAGACCCAGTACTTC	CASRGQVLAGGETQYF
-	-	TRBV2	TRBJ2-7	TGTGCCATCCGACCGGCCGGGGACGAGCAGTACTTC	CAIRPAGDEQYF
TRBD2	-	TRBV5-4	TRBJ2-3	TGTGCCAGCAGCTTGGTAGCGGGGGGAGGCACAGATACGCAGTATTTT	CASSLVAGGGTDTQYF
-	-	TRBV5-1	TRBJ2-1	TGCGCCAGCAGCTTTACTAGTAGCTCCTACAATGAGCAGTTCTTC	CASSFTSSSYNEQFF
-	-	TRBV6-2/TRBV6-3	TRBJ2-1	TGTGCCAGCAGTTACGGGTCGGGGAGAGAGTTCTTC	CASSYGSGREFF
-	-	TRBV7-9	TRBJ2-2	TGTGCCAGCAGCTTACAGGGTACAGGGGAGCTGTTTTTT	CASSLQGTGELFF
TRBD2	once	TRBV3-1/TRBV3-2	TRBJ2-3	TGTGCCAGCAGCCGGTCCGGGACTAGCGGCGTTGGACCAGATACGCAGTATTTT	CASSRSGTSGVGPDTQYF
-	-	TRBV18	TRBJ1-1	TGTGCCAGCTCAGCGGGAAGGAACACTGAAGCTTTCTTT	CASSAGRNTEAFF
TRBD1	-	TRBV2	TRBJ2-7	TGTGCCAGCACTGCAGGGGGCTCCTACGAGCAGTACTTC	CASTAGGSYEQYF
-	-	TRBV6-6	TRBJ1-5	TGTGCCAGCAGTCCACAGGAGTATAGCAATCAGCCCCAGCATTTT	CASSPQEYSNQPQHF
TRBD2	-	TRBV9	TRBJ2-3	TGTGCCAGCAGCCAAGCGGGAGATCGGGGTACGCAGTATTTT	CASSQAGDRGTQYF
TRBD1	-	TRBV11-3	TRBJ2-1	TGTGCCAGCAGCACCGGGACAGGGGCGGGGAGCAATGAGCAGTTCTTC	CASSTGTGAGSNEQFF
TRBD1	-	TRBV30	TRBJ1-5	TGTGCCTGGAATCGGGGACAGGGGAATCAGCCCCAGCATTTT	CAWNRGQGNQPQHF
TRBD1	few	TRBV5-1	TRBJ1-4	TGCGCCAGCAGCTTGGAATGGCCAAGTGGGACAGGACATACTTTT	CASSLEWPSGTGHTF
TRBD1	-	TRBV3-1/TRBV3-2	TRBJ2-1	TGTGCCAGCAGCCCCCGGGACAGGGACGATGAGCAGTTCTTC	CASSPRDRDDEQFF
-	-	TRBV2	TRBJ1-2	TGTGCCAGCAGTGAGGAGCAGGGGACCTATGGCTACACCTTC	CASSEEQGTYGYTF
TRBD1	-	TRBV27	TRBJ1-2	TGTGCCAGCAGTTATTCCCCCTCAATGAGACAGGGGGGCTATGGCTACACCTTC	CASSYSPSMRQGGYGYTF
-	-	TRBV7-9	TRBJ2-4	TGTGCCTCCGGGGGTACCAAAAACATTCAGTACTTC	CASGGTKNIQYF
TRBD2	-	TRBV7-9	TRBJ2-1	TGTGCCAGCAGCTTAGCGGGACTAGTCAATGAGCAGTTCTTC	CASSLAGLVNEQFF
-	-	TRBV24-1	TRBJ2-5	TGTGCCACCAGTGTAGGAGGGGAAGAGACCCAGTACTTC	CATSVGGEETQYF
-	once	TRBV6-5	TRBJ2-5	TGTGCCAGCAGGGACAGTTTCGTGGAAGAGACCCAGTACTTC	CASRDSFVEETQYF
-	-	TRBV18	TRBJ1-6	TGTGCCAGCTCCCTAGGCCGGGGAATACAGTCACCCCTCCACTTT	CASSLGRGIQSPLHF
-	-	TRBV5-4	TRBJ1-4	TGTGCCAGCAGCTATGCCCAGGGGAAAGGTGAAAAACTGTTTTTT	CASSYAQGKGEKLFF
-	-	TRBV5-1	TRBJ2-3	TGCGCCAGCAGCTTGTGGCGGGATCGGGCAGATACGCAGTATTTT	CASSLWRDRADTQYF
-	-	TRBV5-4	TRBJ1-2	TGTGCCAGCAGCCTGGGGGTCGACAGCTATGGCTACACCTTC	CASSLGVDSYGYTF
-	-	TRBV5-5	TRBJ2-2	TGTGCCAGCAGCTTGAGTGTTTGGTTTAGCGTGAACACCGGGGAGCTGTTTTTT	CASSLSVWFSVNTGELFF
TRBD1	-	TRBV19	TRBJ1-1	TGTGCCAGTAGGCCGTCGGGACAGCCAAACACTGAAGCTTTCTTT	CASRPSGQPNTEAFF
TRBD1	-	TRBV3-1/TRBV3-2	TRBJ1-1	TGTGCCAGCAGCCAAGTCCGTGGCAGGGGGGCTGAAGCTTTCTTT	CASSQVRGRGAEAFF